Listed below are T cell receptor beta chains from one sample, sequenced in a study of T cells after yellow fever vaccination. TCRdb reanalysed the 5' RACE reads using MiXCR and keeps one entry per CDR3 protein. The sample has 450,000 to 650,000 distinct CDR3 sequences, around a fifth seen once. Sequenced material: PBMCs, taken roughly 20 days after the first yellow fever vaccination. The source of these receptors is a man aged 18 to 35 who received the YFV17D yellow fever vaccine. Both conserved end residues are part of each CDR3. D genes are given only for firm matches. Clone size is stated in some rows and not others, as once, few, many or a class when expanded.

J,size,D,V,DNA,CDR3
TRBJ1-2,-,-,TRBV12-3/TRBV12-4,TGTGCCAGCAGTTTAACCATCCATGGCTACACCTTC,CASSLTIHGYTF
TRBJ2-7,-,TRBD1,TRBV20-1,TGCAGTGCTAGAGTTCGTGACAGGGACCATTGGAACGAGCAGTACTTC,CSARVRDRDHWNEQYF
TRBJ2-7,many,-,TRBV7-2,TGTGCCAGCAGCTTTTACTACGAGCAGTACTTC,CASSFYYEQYF
TRBJ2-5,-,-,TRBV12-3/TRBV12-4,TGTGCCAGCCGGGAGTCAGGCGAGGAGACCCAGTACTTC,CASRESGEETQYF
TRBJ2-1,few,TRBD2,TRBV9,TGTGCCAGCAGCGTAGTAGGGACTAGCGGTCCCCTTCACAATGAGCAGTTCTTC,CASSVVGTSGPLHNEQFF
TRBJ2-3,-,-,TRBV19,TGTGCCAGTAGTATAGATATGTTACTAGCAGATCCCACAGATACGCAGTATTTT,CASSIDMLLADPTDTQYF
TRBJ1-5,few,-,TRBV11-2,TGTGCCAGCAGCTTAGTCTCGACCCCCGCTAGCAATCAGCCCCAGCATTTT,CASSLVSTPASNQPQHF
TRBJ1-5,-,-,TRBV24-1,TGTGCCACCAGTGATAACGGCAGGGAGGTTTGGAATCAGCCCCAGCATTTT,CATSDNGREVWNQPQHF
TRBJ2-3,-,TRBD2,TRBV12-3/TRBV12-4,TGTGCCAGCAGTTCAAACTCTGGGACTAGCGGGGGGGCTAGCACAGATACGCAGTATTTT,CASSSNSGTSGGASTDTQYF
TRBJ2-2,few,-,TRBV6-5,TGTGCCAGCAGTTACGGGGGGAACACCGGGGAGCTGTTTTTT,CASSYGGNTGELFF
TRBJ2-2,-,-,TRBV3-1,TGTGCCAGCAGCCCTTTAGGCGGGGAGCTGTTTTTT,CASSPLGGELFF
TRBJ2-1,-,TRBD2,TRBV5-1,TGCGCCAGCAGCTTGGAGCCGGGGGGGACTTACAATGAGCAGTTCTTC,CASSLEPGGTYNEQFF
TRBJ2-2,-,-,TRBV14,TGTGCCAGCAGCCAAGGGGCGGGGTCGGGAAACACCGGGGAGCTGTTTTTT,CASSQGAGSGNTGELFF
TRBJ2-3,-,-,TRBV5-1,TGCGCCAGCAGCAGCCGACCGCTAAGCACAGATACGCAGTATTTT,CASSSRPLSTDTQYF
TRBJ2-1,-,-,TRBV6-5,TGTGCCAGCAGTTTGGCGCGCCCTTACAATGAGCAGTTCTTC,CASSLARPYNEQFF
TRBJ2-3,-,-,TRBV11-2,TGTGCCAGCAGCTCTGGGGAGTGGGATACGCAGTATTTT,CASSSGEWDTQYF
TRBJ2-2,few,-,TRBV7-2,TGTGCCAGCAGCTTTAAGGGGATGGCCGGGGAGCTGTTTTTT,CASSFKGMAGELFF
TRBJ1-1,-,-,TRBV6-2/TRBV6-3,TGTGCCAGCACCTCCTTAACTATTGGACGGAACACTGAAGCTTTCTTT,CASTSLTIGRNTEAFF
TRBJ2-7,-,-,TRBV5-1,TGCGCCAGCAGCTTGGCCCGGAGTAAAGAGCAGTACTTC,CASSLARSKEQYF
TRBJ2-5,once,-,TRBV9,TGTGCCAGCAGCGTAGCCATCTCTCAAGAGACCCAGTACTTC,CASSVAISQETQYF
TRBJ2-1,-,-,TRBV2,TGTGCCAGCAGTCCCCGTACTGGGGGGTGGAATGAGCAGTTCTTC,CASSPRTGGWNEQFF
TRBJ1-1,many,-,TRBV4-3,TGCGCCAGCAGCCAAGGCTATTTAAACACTGAAGCTTTCTTT,CASSQGYLNTEAFF
TRBJ1-6,few,-,TRBV6-6,TGTGCCAGCAGTTACTCGATACAGTCACCCCTCCACTTT,CASSYSIQSPLHF
TRBJ2-1,many,TRBD2,TRBV6-1,TGTGCCAGCAGCCCGGGGGGGTCCTACAATGAGCAGTTCTTC,CASSPGGSYNEQFF
TRBJ2-1,once,-,TRBV15,TGTGCCACCAGCAGAAAACTCACCGTTACCAATGAGCAGTTCTTC,CATSRKLTVTNEQFF
TRBJ2-5,few,-,TRBV10-1,TGCGCCAGCAGCGACGGCCTAAGAGGGACCCAGTACTTC,CASSDGLRGTQYF
TRBJ2-2,few,-,TRBV30,TGTGCCTGGAATAGGGCTACGAACACCGGGGAGCTGTTTTTT,CAWNRATNTGELFF
TRBJ1-4,-,TRBD1,TRBV5-6,TGTGCCAGCAGCCGAACAGGGGGCGATGAAAAACTGTTTTTT,CASSRTGGDEKLFF
TRBJ2-3,-,-,TRBV25-1,TGTGCCAGCAGTGAAGGGGAAGGGGGCACAGATACGCAGTATTTT,CASSEGEGGTDTQYF
TRBJ1-2,-,TRBD1,TRBV6-1,TGTGCCAGCAGTAGGACAGGGGCCTTTTCAGCTAACTATGGCTACACCTTC,CASSRTGAFSANYGYTF
TRBJ1-1,once,TRBD1,TRBV28,TGTGCCAGCAGGACCCAGGGGGTGGGAGACACTGAAGCTTTCTTT,CASRTQGVGDTEAFF
TRBJ1-2,-,TRBD1,TRBV5-4,TGTGCCAGCAGCAGCCATGGACAGGGAGGTGGCTACACCTTC,CASSSHGQGGGYTF
TRBJ2-5,few,-,TRBV6-5,TGTGCCAGCAGTTACAGAGGGAAAGAGACCCAGTACTTC,CASSYRGKETQYF
TRBJ2-3,-,-,TRBV11-2,TGTGCCAGCAGCTTAGTCGTGCCGACCCCCACAGATACGCAGTATTTT,CASSLVVPTPTDTQYF
TRBJ2-2,-,TRBD2,TRBV6-2/TRBV6-3,TGTGCCAGCAGCCGCGGGACTAGCGGGGGCCCCCGGGAGCTGTTTTTT,CASSRGTSGGPRELFF
TRBJ1-5,-,TRBD1,TRBV7-9,TGTGCCAGCAGTAAGACAGGGGGCGAAAATCAGCCCCAGCATTTT,CASSKTGGENQPQHF
TRBJ2-5,-,-,TRBV11-1,TGTGCCAGCAGCGGGATTGACCTCCAAGAGACCCAGTACTTC,CASSGIDLQETQYF
TRBJ2-2,few,-,TRBV7-9,TGTGCCAGCAGCTCGGAAGGGGGACGCGGCGGGGAGCTGTTTTTT,CASSSEGGRGGELFF
TRBJ2-1,-,-,TRBV28,TGTGCCAGCAGTTTCGCGCTTGGGGCAGTCAATGAGCAGTTCTTC,CASSFALGAVNEQFF
TRBJ1-2,few,TRBD1,TRBV10-3,TGTGCCATTACCGTGGCCTGGGGGACAGGGGTCAACTATGGCTACACCTTC,CAITVAWGTGVNYGYTF
TRBJ2-7,-,-,TRBV9,TGTGCCAGCAGCGTAGTCCCGGGATACGAGCAGTACTTC,CASSVVPGYEQYF
TRBJ2-7,many,-,TRBV18,TGTGCCAGCTCAACCTCAGGCTACGAGCAGTACTTC,CASSTSGYEQYF
TRBJ1-2,few,-,TRBV4-3,TGCGCCAGCAGCCAAGATAGCCAGGGTGGCTATGGCTACACCTTC,CASSQDSQGGYGYTF
TRBJ1-3,few,-,TRBV3-1,TGTGCCAGCAGCCAAGATCGGGGTGACACCATATATTTT,CASSQDRGDTIYF
TRBJ1-6,few,-,TRBV20-1,TGCAGTGCGACTTCGACAGGAACTAATTCACCCCTCCACTTT,CSATSTGTNSPLHF
TRBJ2-5,-,TRBD1,TRBV7-6,TGTGCCAGCAGCCAGAGCCGGGACAGGGCTGGTCTCGGAGAGACCCAGTACTTC,CASSQSRDRAGLGETQYF
TRBJ2-3,few,-,TRBV12-5,TGTGCTAGTGGTCCGATAACAGATACGCAGTATTTT,CASGPITDTQYF
TRBJ2-3,few,TRBD1,TRBV7-3,TGTGCCAGCAGCCCCGGACAGGGGGCGGTAGATACGCAGTATTTT,CASSPGQGAVDTQYF
TRBJ2-1,-,TRBD2,TRBV4-2,TGTGCCAGCAGCCCTGAGGCCGGGGGGAGGCCCAATGAGCAGTTCTTC,CASSPEAGGRPNEQFF
TRBJ2-5,-,-,TRBV3-1,TGTGCCAGCAGCCAAGACCTGCAGCAGGGGCCCCAAGAGACCCAGTACTTC,CASSQDLQQGPQETQYF
TRBJ1-2,-,-,TRBV7-2,TGTGCCAGCAGCCCGGACCTAAGCCACTACACCTTC,CASSPDLSHYTF
TRBJ2-5,few,TRBD1,TRBV7-2,TGTGCCAGCAGCTTCTGGACAGGGGCCGAGACCCAGTACTTC,CASSFWTGAETQYF
TRBJ1-1,few,-,TRBV7-9,TGTGCCAGCAGCTTATTTGGAGGCTGGACCCTGAACACTGAAGCTTTCTTT,CASSLFGGWTLNTEAFF
TRBJ2-2,-,-,TRBV29-1,TGCAGCGTTTCCAGGGTGGGGACCGGGGAGCTGTTTTTT,CSVSRVGTGELFF
TRBJ2-1,-,-,TRBV3-1,TGTGCCAGCAGCCAAGATATGAGACTTTCCTACAATGAGCAGTTCTTC,CASSQDMRLSYNEQFF
TRBJ2-2,few,-,TRBV7-3,TGTGCCAGCAGCCCGACTCTCACCGGGGAGCTGTTTTTT,CASSPTLTGELFF
TRBJ1-1,few,-,TRBV6-5,TGTGCCAGCAGTTCGCAGGCGGGAGAGACTGAAGCTTTCTTT,CASSSQAGETEAFF